This T cell receptor (beta chain) is from a study of T cells in tumors after PD-1 blockade (dated by TCRdb to about 2019). Regarding the study in general: Prior checkpoint blockade, systemic immunosuppressant use, and recent radiotherapy or other anti-cancer therapy within 4 weeks were grounds for patient exclusion. Patients received pembrolizumab 200 mg every 3 weeks or cemiplimab 350 mg every 2 weeks. Ongoing daily vismodegib 150 mg was also given to a subset of patients during anti-PD-1 treatment. On average, peripheral blood samples had 113,528 TCR templates (range roughly 22,000-290,000) and fewer than 45,000 unique clonotypes. Paired single-cell RNA and TCR sequencing was performed on site-matched tumors from BCC or SCC patients before and after anti-PD-1 therapy. To compare clonotypes in blood versus tumor, bulk TCR sequencing was run on 10 peripheral blood samples drawn from 5 patients. RECIST version 1.1 was used to evaluate clinical response.

The full study reports these points: Where the novel T cell clones came from was not identified, and possible sources could include lymphoid organs or rare unexpanded clones inside the tumor or in the tumor periphery. About two fifths of the TCR clonotypes from tumors also showed up in blood, and some novel exhausted tumor clones were present in pre-treatment blood, which suggests peripheral recruitment.

For this clone: No antigen is known for it. Base quality data are lacking; no much larger clone is found one base away.

At the junction V is shortened by 1 base and J by 7 bases; bases outside the gene matches: 15. Including the terminal cysteine and phenylalanine, the CDR3 comprises 19 residues. The DNA shown is the 57-base CDR3, in frame from base 1. The germline V gene gives CDR1 as SGHDN and CDR2 as FVKESK. Deep TCRbeta sequencing was performed with the immunoSEQ platform. The study's processing was this. Only productive rearrangements were exported from the immunoSEQ Analyzer for downstream analysis. T cell phenotypes were assigned to bulk TCRbeta clonotypes by matching the clonotypes to single-cell RNA+TCR-seq clones that had the same TCRbeta sequence. Clone enrichment in tumor was computed as tumor frequency divided by PBMC frequency from bulk TCR sequencing. TCRs were grouped by GLIPH into specificity groups, defined as clusters of distinct TCRs likely recognizing common antigens via shared CDR3 motifs. Entries here come from immuneACCESS through TCRdb and include only in-frame sequences with V and J called. Some clones fail to appear in such tables; in the studies checked, an unresolved V gene covers under half of the shortfall, and the cause of the remainder is unknown. V and J calls and clone size come straight from that table; D and trimming were deduced from the DNA. The sample table lists 4,500 to 7,000 clones, around 84% of them with a count of one. The ten biggest clones cover more than 40% of the sample.

Genomic DNA extracted from tumor biopsies or peripheral blood was used for bulk TCRbeta sequencing, with input ranging from about 600 ng to 6,004 ng. All patients had histologically proven advanced or metastatic basal or squamous cell carcinoma and were poor candidates for surgical resection. The basal cell carcinoma cohort comprised roughly twelve patients, of whom roughly 8 had bulk tumor TCR sequencing. The receptor comes from a human donor with advanced basal cell or squamous cell carcinoma (not recorded which). The sequencing here drew on PBMCs, taken after anti-PD-1 therapy. Rearrangement joined TRBV14 to TRBJ2-1, with 11 bases matching TRBD2. The DNA sequence follows: TGTGCCAGCAGCCAAGGGTACCAACTAGCGGGGGAACCCAGGAATGAGCAGTTCTTC. Translation gives CASSQGYQLAGEPRNEQFF.